These 6 T cell receptor beta chains were all obtained from the same sample, sequenced in a study of T cell changes during pregnancy in multiple sclerosis. Sequenced by immunoSEQ multiplex PCR; TCRdb stores in-frame clones only, minus some. The table shows tens of thousands of clones, with approximately 87% occurring only once. This material consisted of CD8+ T cells from peripheral blood mononuclear cells, taken before pregnancy. These receptors all stem from a female donor with multiple sclerosis, enrolled in a pregnancy study.

The chain carries TRBV4-3 and TRBJ2-1, with 10 bases identical to TRBD2. Germline values: CDR1 LGHNA, CDR2 YSLEER. V trimming: 1 base; J trimming: 5 bases; junction bases outside the gene matches: 2. The CDR3 runs 15 residues. Here the CDR3 reads CASSQGAGGHNEQFF. The CDR3 DNA sequence: TGCGCCAGCAGCCAAGGAGCGGGAGGGCACAATGAGCAGTTCTTC.

V usage is TRBV10-2 and J usage is TRBJ2-3, with D tentatively TRBD2 (7 bases). This CDR3 contains 15 residues. The germline V and J ends were trimmed by 8 bases and 4 bases, with 19 bases remaining between them. Germline V gene lookup returns CDR1 WSHSY and CDR2 SAAADI. This CDR3 reads CASSSAKGGADTQYF. The CDR3 coding sequence is TGCGCCAGCTCCTCCGCGAAGGGGGGGGCAGATACGCAGTATTTT.

The chain carries TRBV6-1 and TRBJ1-5; D gene ambiguous. This CDR3 comprises 15 residues. Germline-derived CDR1 and CDR2 are MNHNS and SASEGT. V lost 3 bases to trimming and J lost 0 bases, with 9 bases between them. As DNA, the CDR3 is TGTGCCAGCAGTGACAGCGCTTTTAGCAATCAGCCCCAGCATTTT. Its translation: CASSDSAFSNQPQHF.

CDR3 nucleotides: TGTGCCAGCAGCTTAGACAGGTCTAGGCGAAATGAGCAGTTCTTC. Its translation is CASSLDRSRRNEQFF. The chain has TRBV7-9 and TRBJ2-1, with TRBD1 as a possible D gene (5 bases). CDR1 SEHNR and CDR2 FQNEAQ come from the germline V gene (reference sequence). Between the trimmed V and J ends, which lost 1 base and 7 bases, there was a span of 14 bases. This CDR3 is 15 amino acids long.

The chain employs TRBV5-1 and TRBJ2-1; 7 nucleotides match TRBD1. The germline V gene encodes CDR1 SGHRS and CDR2 YFSETQ. Losses at the gene ends were 4 bases for V and 8 bases for J; bases not matched to a gene: 12. The CDR3 is made up of 15 amino acids. CDR3: CASSPGTVEADEQFF. In DNA, the CDR3 is TGCGCCAGCAGCCCCGGGACAGTTGAGGCCGATGAGCAGTTCTTC.

V is TRBV7-9 and J is TRBJ2-1; 8 bases are shared with TRBD1. CDR1 and CDR2 from the germline V gene are SEHNR and FQNEAQ (reference sequence). V shed 5 bases and J 2 bases; nucleotides not matched to a gene: 5. The CDR3 totals 15 residues. The DNA of the CDR3 is TGTGCCAGCAGCCGAGGACAGGGTGCCTACAATGAGCAGTTCTTC. Translation: CASSRGQGAYNEQFF.